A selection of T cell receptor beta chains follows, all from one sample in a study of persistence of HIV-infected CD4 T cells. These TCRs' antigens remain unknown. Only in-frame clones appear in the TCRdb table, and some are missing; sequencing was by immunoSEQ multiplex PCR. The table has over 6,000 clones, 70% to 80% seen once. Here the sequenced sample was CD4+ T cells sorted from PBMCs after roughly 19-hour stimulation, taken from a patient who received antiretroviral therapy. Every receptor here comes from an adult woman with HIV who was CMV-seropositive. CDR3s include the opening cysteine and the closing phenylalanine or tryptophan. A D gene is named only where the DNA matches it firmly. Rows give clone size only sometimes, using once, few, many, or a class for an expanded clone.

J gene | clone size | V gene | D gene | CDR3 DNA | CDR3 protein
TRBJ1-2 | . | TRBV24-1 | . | TGTGCCACCAGTGATTTGTCCAGGGGTCATGGCTACACCTTC | CATSDLSRGHGYTF
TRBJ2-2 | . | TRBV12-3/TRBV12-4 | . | TGTGCCAGCAGTTGGGTTACCGGGGAGCTGTTTTTT | CASSWVTGELFF
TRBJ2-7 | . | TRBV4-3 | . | TGCGCCAGCAGCCAAGATCCGAGCAACGAGCAGTACTTC | CASSQDPSNEQYF
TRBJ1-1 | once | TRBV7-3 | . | TGTGCCAGCAGCTCCGGAGGGAACACTGAAGCTTTCTTT | CASSSGGNTEAFF
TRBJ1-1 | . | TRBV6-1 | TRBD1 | TGTGCCAGCAGTTTCAGGACAGGGGGCACTGAAGCTTTCTTT | CASSFRTGGTEAFF
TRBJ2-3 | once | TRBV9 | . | TGTGCCAGCAGCGTAAAACCTAGGGCGGACACAGATACGCAGTATTTT | CASSVKPRADTDTQYF
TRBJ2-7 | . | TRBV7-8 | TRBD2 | TGTGCCAGCAGCTTAGGGGTGGCGGGAGGTGGCTACGAGCAGTACTTC | CASSLGVAGGGYEQYF
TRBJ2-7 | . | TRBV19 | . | TGTGCCAGTAGTTCAATTGGGGGGTTTGCACTGGGCGAGCAGTACTTC | CASSSIGGFALGEQYF
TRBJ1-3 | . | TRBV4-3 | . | TGCGCCAGCAGCCAAGAGGCGCAGGTCTTTACTGGAAACACCATATATTTT | CASSQEAQVFTGNTIYF
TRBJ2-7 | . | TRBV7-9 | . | TGTGCCAGCAGCTTAGGGCAGGGCGCCTACGAGCAGTACTTC | CASSLGQGAYEQYF
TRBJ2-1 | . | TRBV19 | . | TGTGCCAGTAGTATAAGGGGGGTCAGGGCCTACAATGAGCAGTTCTTC | CASSIRGVRAYNEQFF
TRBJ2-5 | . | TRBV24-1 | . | TGTGCCACCAGTGATTCGACCAGAGAGACCCAGTACTTC | CATSDSTRETQYF
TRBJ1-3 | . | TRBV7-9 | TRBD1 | TGTGCCAGCAGCTTATACCAGGACAGGTCCGGAAACACCATATATTTT | CASSLYQDRSGNTIYF
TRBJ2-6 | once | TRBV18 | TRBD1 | TGTGCCAGCTCACCAACACAGGGGGGCTCTGGGGCCAACGTCCTGACTTTC | CASSPTQGGSGANVLTF
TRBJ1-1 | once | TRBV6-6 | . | TGTGCCAGCAGACCGGAGGGGAGGAACACTGAAGCTTTCTTT | CASRPEGRNTEAFF
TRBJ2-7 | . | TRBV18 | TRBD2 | TGTGCCAGCTCACGAGGGACTAGCGGGACGGGCGAGCAGTACTTC | CASSRGTSGTGEQYF
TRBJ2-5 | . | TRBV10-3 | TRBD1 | TGTGCCATAGCAACGGGACAGGCACAAGAGACCCAGTACTTC | CAIATGQAQETQYF
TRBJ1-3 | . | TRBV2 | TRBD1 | TGTGCCAGCAGTGAAAGGCCGCGTACAGGGGTAGCAGGAAACACCATATATTTT | CASSERPRTGVAGNTIYF
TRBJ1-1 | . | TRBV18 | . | TGTGCCAGCTCATCCGGACAGAACACTGAAGCTTTCTTT | CASSSGQNTEAFF
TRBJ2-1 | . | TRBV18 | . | TGTGCCAGCTCACCGCTCCAGGCTAGCGTTGGAAGTGAGCAGTTCTTC | CASSPLQASVGSEQFF
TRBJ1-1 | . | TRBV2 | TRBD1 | TGTGCCAGCAGGAAAACAGGGGCCGATTACAAGATGAACACTGAAGCTTTCTTT | CASRKTGADYKMNTEAFF
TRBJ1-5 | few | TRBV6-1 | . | TGTGCCAGCAGTGAAGCGGCCAATACTTTTAGCAATCAGCCCCAGCATTTT | CASSEAANTFSNQPQHF
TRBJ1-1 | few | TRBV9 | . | TGTGCCAGCAGCGTAGAATCGGGGACCAGGAACACTGAAGCTTTCTTT | CASSVESGTRNTEAFF
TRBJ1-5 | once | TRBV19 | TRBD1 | TGTGCCAGTATCCGACAGGGAAGCAATCAGCCCCAGCATTTT | CASIRQGSNQPQHF
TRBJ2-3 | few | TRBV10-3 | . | TGTGCCATCAGTGAGTCAGGGGGATCTAACACAGATACGCAGTATTTT | CAISESGGSNTDTQYF
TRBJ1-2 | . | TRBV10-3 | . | TGTGCCATCAGTGGACCAACTTCAGGGTTTTTCGGCTACACCTTC | CAISGPTSGFFGYTF
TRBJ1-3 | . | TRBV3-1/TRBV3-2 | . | TGTGCCAGCAGCCACCAGGTGAGCTCTGGAAACACCATATATTTT | CASSHQVSSGNTIYF
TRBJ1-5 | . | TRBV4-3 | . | TGCGCCAGCAGCCAACACCCAGACAGACCGAATCAGCCCCAGCATTTT | CASSQHPDRPNQPQHF
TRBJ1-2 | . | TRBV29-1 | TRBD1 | TGCAGCCTCTATCCGGGGACAGGGACATCTGGAGGCTACACCTTC | CSLYPGTGTSGGYTF
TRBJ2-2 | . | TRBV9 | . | TGTGCCAGCAGCGTACGGGTGGGGGGTTCAGGCGGGGAGCTGTTTTTT | CASSVRVGGSGGELFF
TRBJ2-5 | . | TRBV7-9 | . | TGTGCCAGCAGCTTTCGGGGCACAGGGATGGAGACCCAGTACTTC | CASSFRGTGMETQYF
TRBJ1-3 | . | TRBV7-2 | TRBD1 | TGTGCCAGCAGCTCCGGGACAGGGAACACCATATATTTT | CASSSGTGNTIYF
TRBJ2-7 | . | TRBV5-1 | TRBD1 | TGCGCCAGCAGCTTGGCCGGGACAGCACAATCTTACGAGCAGTACTTC | CASSLAGTAQSYEQYF
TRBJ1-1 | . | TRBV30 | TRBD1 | TGTGCCTGGAGGGGACAGTTCACTGAAGCTTTCTTT | CAWRGQFTEAFF
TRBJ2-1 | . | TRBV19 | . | TGTGCCAGCCAGGGGCGAAGCCTCTACAATGAGCAGTTCTTC | CASQGRSLYNEQFF
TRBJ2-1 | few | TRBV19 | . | TGTGCCAGTAGTGTCGGGACGGTTCAGAATGAGCAGTTCTTC | CASSVGTVQNEQFF
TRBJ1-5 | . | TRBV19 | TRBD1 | TGTGCCAGTAGATTTCCAGGGGGCGGTCAGCCCCAGCATTTT | CASRFPGGGQPQHF
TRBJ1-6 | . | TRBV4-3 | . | TGCGCCAGCAGCCAAGATAATAGCAGGGTCAATTCACCCCTCCACTTT | CASSQDNSRVNSPLHF
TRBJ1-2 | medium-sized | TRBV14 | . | TGTGCCAGCAGCCAAGCTTTAGGGGTTGCGTCCTATGGCTACACCTTC | CASSQALGVASYGYTF
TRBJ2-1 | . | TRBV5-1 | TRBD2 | TGCGCCAGCAGCTTTTGGATGACTAGCGGCAATGAGCAGTTCTTC | CASSFWMTSGNEQFF
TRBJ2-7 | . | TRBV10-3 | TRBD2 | TGTGCCATCCAAAGTGGCAGCGGGGGGGCATTTTACGAGCAGTACTTC | CAIQSGSGGAFYEQYF
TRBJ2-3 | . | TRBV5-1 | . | TGCGCCAGCAGTCCCACTCCCGGGGACACAGATACGCAGTATTTT | CASSPTPGDTDTQYF
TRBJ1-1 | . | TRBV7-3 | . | TGTGCCAGCAGCTCCGGGGGGACTAAAACGTTCTTT | CASSSGGTKTFF
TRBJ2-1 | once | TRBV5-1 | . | TGCGCCAGCAGCTTGGTGGGGGAGCCCTACAATGAGCAGTTCTTC | CASSLVGEPYNEQFF
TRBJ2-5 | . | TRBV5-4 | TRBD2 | TGTGCCAGCAGCTCACCGACTAGCGGGCCAGGGGAGACCCAGTACTTC | CASSSPTSGPGETQYF
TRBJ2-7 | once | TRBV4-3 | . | TGCGCCAGCAGCCAAGATCCGGGGGCGGTCTCCTACGAGCAGTACTTC | CASSQDPGAVSYEQYF
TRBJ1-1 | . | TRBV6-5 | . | TGTGCCAGCAGTTATGGGGGAGGGGCGGCCACTGAAGCTTTCTTT | CASSYGGGAATEAFF
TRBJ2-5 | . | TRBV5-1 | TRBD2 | TGCGCCAGCAGCTTGGAACGCGGGGGGGCACGGGAGACCCAGTACTTC | CASSLERGGARETQYF
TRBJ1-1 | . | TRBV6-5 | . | TGTGCCACCTCACCGTGGGGGCTCACCGAAGCTTTCTTT | CATSPWGLTEAFF
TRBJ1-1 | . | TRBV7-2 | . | TGTGCCAGCAGCTTAGCACGGTTGGCCGAAACTTTCTTT | CASSLARLAETFF
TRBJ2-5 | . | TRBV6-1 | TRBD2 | TGTGCCAGCAGTGAAGGGGCGGGGGGGCGAGAGACCCAGTACTTC | CASSEGAGGRETQYF
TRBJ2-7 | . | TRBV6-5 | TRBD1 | TGTGCCAGGGACAGGGGGGCCTTCACCTACGAGCAGTACTTC | CARDRGAFTYEQYF
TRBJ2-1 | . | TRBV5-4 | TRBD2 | TGTGCCAGCAGAGCCAGCGGGGTATACAATGAGCAGTTCTTC | CASRASGVYNEQFF
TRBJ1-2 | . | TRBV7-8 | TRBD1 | TGTGCCAGTACGGGACAGGCGAACTATGGCTACACCTTC | CASTGQANYGYTF